Listed here are 7 T cell receptor beta chains from one sample, sequenced in a study of blood T cell repertoires in COVID-19. The method was immunoSEQ multiplex PCR; TCRdb's version includes in-frame clones alone and lacks a portion of them. The table has about 380,000 clones, over 75% seen once. The sample taken for sequencing was PBMCs or T cells enriched from blood (not recorded which). The receptors come from a man aged 25 to 40 who had recovered from COVID-19.

This chain links TRBV30 with TRBJ2-7; D is possibly TRBD1 (5 bases). The CDR3 loop spans 15 amino acids. Germline loops: CDR1 GTSNPN, CDR2 SVGIG (reference sequence). V lost 4 bases and J 3 bases, leaving 19 bases between the germline ends. The CDR3 region has the DNA TGTGCCTGGAACTCTCAGGGTTTCGGCTACTACGAGCAGTACTTC. Translating it yields CAWNSQGFGYYEQYF. Supplemented by reference TRBV30 and TRBJ2-7, the full variable domain reads SQTIHQWPATLVQPVGSPLSLECTVEGTSNPNLYWYRQAAGRGLQLLFYSVGIGQISSEVPQNLSASRPQDRQFILSSKKLLLSDSGFYLCAWNSQGFGYYEQYFGPGTRLTVT.

The rearrangement joins TRBV12-2 to TRBJ1-1; the table's TRBD1 call for D was not verified on the DNA. TRBV12-2 is labeled a pseudogene. The CDR3 is 14 amino acids. CDR3 loop: CASRSPGVGTEAFF. As DNA, the CDR3 is TGTGCAAGTCGCTCCCCAGGGGTGGGCACTGAAGCTTTCTTT.

The chain joins TRBV27 to TRBJ1-2; 7 bases are a match to TRBD1. The CDR3 extends over 16 amino acids. With V trimmed by 0 bases and J by 4 bases, 8 bases remained unmatched. Germline lookup yields CDR1 MNHEY and CDR2 SMNVEV (reference sequence). In DNA, the CDR3 is TGTGCCAGCAGTTTATCGTTGGAGGGGGCACGCTATGGCTACACCTTC. Residues: CASSLSLEGARYGYTF.

This chain links TRBV6-1 with TRBJ2-6, with D perhaps matching TRBD1 (5 bases). The CDR3 length is 19 residues. Trimming removed 0 bases from V and 2 bases from J, with 17 bases in between. CDR1 and CDR2 (germline): MNHNS, SASEGT. Written as DNA, the CDR3 is TGTGCCAGCAGTGAAGCCTGGGGCCGCACCCTCACTGGGGCCAACGTCCTGACTTTC. Its protein is CASSEAWGRTLTGANVLTF.

The chain carries TRBV12-5 and TRBJ1-5, with 11 positions matching TRBD1. V lost 3 bases, J lost 1 base, and 2 bases stayed unmatched. The CDR3 length is 16 residues. Germline loops: CDR1 LGHNT, CDR2 FRNRAP. CDR3 amino acids: CASGLGQGASNQPQHF. CDR3 DNA: TGTGCTAGTGGTTTAGGACAGGGGGCGAGCAATCAGCCCCAGCATTTT.

The chain is built from TRBV19 and TRBJ1-1; 10 bases match TRBD1. V was pared by 8 bases and J by 3 bases, with 6 bases of the junction left unmatched. Germline V gene lookup returns CDR1 LNHDA and CDR2 SQIVND (reference sequence). CDR3 length: 14 amino acids. The CDR3 nucleotides are TGTGCCAGTGGAAGAGGACAGGGGGACACTGAAGCTTTCTTT. This encodes CASGRGQGDTEAFF.

This chain connects TRBV19 to TRBJ2-7; D remains ambiguous. Germline lookup yields CDR1 LNHDA and CDR2 SQIVND (reference sequence). Trimming removed 1 base at V and 0 bases at J, with 13 bases between. The CDR3 spans 16 residues. The CDR3: CASSIGGPPSSYEQYF. The CDR3 DNA sequence: TGTGCCAGTAGTATAGGTGGGCCGCCGAGCTCCTACGAGCAGTACTTC.